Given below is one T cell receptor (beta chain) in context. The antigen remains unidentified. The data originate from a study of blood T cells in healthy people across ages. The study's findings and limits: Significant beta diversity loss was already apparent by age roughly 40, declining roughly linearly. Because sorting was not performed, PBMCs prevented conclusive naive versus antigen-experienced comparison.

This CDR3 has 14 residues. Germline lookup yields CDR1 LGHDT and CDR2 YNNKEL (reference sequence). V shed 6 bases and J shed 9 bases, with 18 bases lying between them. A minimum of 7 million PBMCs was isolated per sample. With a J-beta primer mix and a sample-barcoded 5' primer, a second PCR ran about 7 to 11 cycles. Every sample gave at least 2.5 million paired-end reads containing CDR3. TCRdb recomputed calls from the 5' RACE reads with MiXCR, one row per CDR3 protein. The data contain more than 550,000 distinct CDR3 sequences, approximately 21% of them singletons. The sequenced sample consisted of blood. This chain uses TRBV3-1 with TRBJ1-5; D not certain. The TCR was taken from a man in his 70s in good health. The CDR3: CASSQYLSTPPQHF. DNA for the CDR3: TGTGCCAGCAGTCAATATCTCAGTACCCCGCCCCAGCATTTT. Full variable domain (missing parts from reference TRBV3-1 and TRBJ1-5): DTAVSQTPKYLVTQMGNDKSIKCEQNLGHDTMYWYKQDSKKFLKIMFSYNNKELIINETVPNRFSPKSPDKAHLNLHINSLELGDSAVYFCASSQYLSTPPQHFGDGTRLSIL.